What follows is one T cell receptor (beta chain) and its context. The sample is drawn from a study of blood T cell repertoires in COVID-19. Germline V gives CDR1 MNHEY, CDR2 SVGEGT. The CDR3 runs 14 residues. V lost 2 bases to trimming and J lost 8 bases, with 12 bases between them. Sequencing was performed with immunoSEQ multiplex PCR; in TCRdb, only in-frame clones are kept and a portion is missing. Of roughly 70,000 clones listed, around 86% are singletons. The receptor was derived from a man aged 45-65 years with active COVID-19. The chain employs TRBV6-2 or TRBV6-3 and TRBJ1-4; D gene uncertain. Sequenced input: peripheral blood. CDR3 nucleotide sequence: TGTGCCAGCAGTTACGGCGGTCTCGAGGAAAAACTGTTTTTT. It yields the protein CASSYGGLEEKLFF.